This TCR beta chain was recovered during a study of blood T cell repertoires in COVID-19. Germline V lookup: CDR1 GTSNPN, CDR2 SVGIG (reference sequence). This CDR3 is built from 14 residues. With V trimmed by 4 bases and J by 3 bases, 7 bases remained unmatched. Some clones are missing from TCRdb's copy, which holds only in-frame ones; the method was immunoSEQ multiplex PCR. Seen here are a few hundred thousand clones, more than 85% observed once, and the top ten hold roughly 5%. The clonotype was recovered from a woman in her sixties with COVID-19, enrolled during active disease. The sample comprised peripheral blood. The rearrangement uses TRBV30 and TRBJ2-7; 9 nucleotides align to TRBD1. The CDR3 DNA reads as TGTGCCTGGACAACCGGGACAGGGAACTACGAGCAGTACTTC. Translated, it gives CAWTTGTGNYEQYF. Drawing the rest from reference TRBV30 and TRBJ2-7, the complete variable domain is SQTIHQWPATLVQPVGSPLSLECTVEGTSNPNLYWYRQAAGRGLQLLFYSVGIGQISSEVPQNLSASRPQDRQFILSSKKLLLSDSGFYLCAWTTGTGNYEQYFGPGTRLTVT.